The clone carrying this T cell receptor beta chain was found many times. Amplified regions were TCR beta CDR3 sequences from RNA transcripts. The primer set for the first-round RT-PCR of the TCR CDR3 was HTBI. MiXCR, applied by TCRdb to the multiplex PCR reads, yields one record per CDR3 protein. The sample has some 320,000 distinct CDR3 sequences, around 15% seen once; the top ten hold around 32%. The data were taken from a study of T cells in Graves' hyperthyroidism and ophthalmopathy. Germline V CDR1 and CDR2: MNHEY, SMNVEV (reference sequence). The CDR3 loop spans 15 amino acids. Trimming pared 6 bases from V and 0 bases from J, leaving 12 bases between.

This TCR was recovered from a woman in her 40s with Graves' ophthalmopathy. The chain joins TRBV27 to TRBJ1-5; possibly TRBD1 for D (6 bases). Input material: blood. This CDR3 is CASRPGQSSNQPQHF. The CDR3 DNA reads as TGTGCCAGCAGGCCGGGACAAAGTAGCAATCAGCCCCAGCATTTT.